One sample yielded the 14 T cell receptor beta chains listed below, sequenced in a study of cytomegalovirus exposure and HLA in healthy donors. PCR used 60 Vbeta primers and 13 Jbeta primers. Produced via immunoSEQ multiplex PCR; TCRdb's table is partial and in-frame only. The table has roughly 86,000 clones, roughly 80% seen once. The sequencing input was PBMCs. These receptors were taken from a man in his fifties or sixties in good health and CMV-seropositive.

The chain couples TRBV6-1 to TRBJ1-2; D gene unclear. Germline V CDR1 and CDR2: MNHNS, SASEGT. The CDR3 covers 14 residues. Trimming pared 8 bases from V and 4 bases from J, leaving 17 bases between. The CDR3 region is CASPPEGKAYGYTF. CDR3 nucleotide sequence: TGTGCCAGCCCCCCGGAGGGAAAAGCCTATGGCTACACCTTC.

The gene calls are TRBV19 and TRBJ1-1; 9 nucleotides match TRBD1. The V and J ends lost 7 bases and 6 bases, in that order; junction bases with no gene match: 12. The germline V gene encodes CDR1 LNHDA and CDR2 SQIVND (reference sequence). The CDR3 sequence is 15 residues long. As DNA, the CDR3 is TGTGCCAGTACCCCATTCGGACAGGGGTTACCTGAAGCTTTCTTT. It specifies CASTPFGQGLPEAFF.

The CDR3 protein is CASSPTQGHSSYEQYF. For the CDR3, the DNA is TGTGCCAGCTCACCCACCCAGGGACATAGCTCCTACGAGCAGTACTTC. The chain links TRBV18 to TRBJ2-7, with a possible D match to TRBD1 (6 bases). This CDR3 spans 16 amino acids. Germline V gene data show CDR1 as KGHSH and CDR2 as LQKENI. The V end lost 3 bases, the J end lost 0 bases, and 15 bases lay between the germline ends.

J is TRBJ2-7 and V is TRBV11-2; no definite D call. V lost 7 bases, J lost 2 bases, and 9 bases lay in between. CDR3 length: 12 residues. CDR1 and CDR2 from the germline V gene are SGHAT and FQNNGV. The CDR3 sequence is CASTDTTYEQYF. CDR3 DNA sequence: TGTGCCAGCACCGACACCACCTACGAGCAGTACTTC. Full variable domain (remainder filled in from reference TRBV11-2 and TRBJ2-7): EAGVAQSPRYKIIEKRQSVAFWCNPISGHATLYWYQQILGQGPKLLIQFQNNGVVDDSQLPKDRFSAERLKGVDSTLKIQPAKLEDSAVYLCASTDTTYEQYFGPGTRLTVT.

V usage is TRBV27 and J usage is TRBJ1-1; weak D call: TRBD1 (5 bases). The germline CDR1 and CDR2 sequences are MNHEY and SMNVEV (reference sequence). Between the trimmed V and J ends, which lost 8 bases and 0 bases, there was a span of 13 bases. The CDR3 has 14 residues. The CDR3 DNA follows: TGTGCCAGCCGATCGGGGGTGGTGAACACTGAAGCTTTCTTT. The encoded protein is CASRSGVVNTEAFF.

The CDR3 is CASSLVSGGYEQYF. The CDR3 nucleotides are TGTGCCAGCAGCTTGGTTTCCGGGGGGTACGAGCAGTACTTC. This chain uses TRBV5-6 with TRBJ2-5; 7 positions agree with TRBD2. The J call may be mistaken, given a closer DNA end match to TRBJ2-7. Germline values: CDR1 SGHDT, CDR2 YYEEEE. CDR3 length: 14 amino acids.

The count of this clone is one. The V gene is TRBV28, the J gene TRBJ2-7, with 7 bases lining up with TRBD1. V lost 6 bases to trimming and J lost 2 bases; unmatched junction nucleotides: 4. CDR1 is MDHEN, CDR2 SYDVKM, per germline. The CDR3 has 13 residues. CDR3 nucleotides: TGTGCCAGCAGACAGGGGTCCCCCTACGAGCAGTACTTC. The encoded protein is CASRQGSPYEQYF.

The V gene is TRBV19, the J gene TRBJ2-2, with 7 positions matching TRBD1. From germline, CDR1 is LNHDA and CDR2 SQIVND (reference sequence). This CDR3 comprises 15 residues. V trimming: 1 base; J trimming: 3 bases; junction bases outside the gene matches: 2. CDR3 residues: CASSIAGTDTGELFF. The CDR3, as DNA: TGTGCCAGTAGTATAGCCGGGACAGACACCGGGGAGCTGTTTTTT.

CDR3 protein: CASSHSTGVIGYTF. CDR3 bases: TGCGCCAGCAGCCACTCGACAGGGGTTATTGGCTACACCTTC. The V gene is TRBV4-3, the J gene TRBJ1-2, with 8 bases matching TRBD1. The trim removed 3 bases at V and 7 bases at J, leaving 7 bases unmatched. CDR1 is LGHNA, CDR2 YSLEER, per germline. The CDR3 contains 14 residues.

The chain carries TRBV11-2 and TRBJ2-3; 12 positions match TRBD1. V gave up 4 bases and J gave up 4 bases; unmatched junction bases: 12. The germline V gene encodes CDR1 SGHAT and CDR2 FQNNGV. The CDR3 contains 18 residues. The CDR3 region is CASSSGDRGRLSADTQYF. In DNA, the CDR3 is TGTGCCAGCAGCTCCGGGGACAGGGGGCGATTGAGTGCAGATACGCAGTATTTT.

The rearrangement links TRBV7-8 to TRBJ1-5; D might be TRBD1 (5 bases). Looked up from germline, CDR1 is SGHVS and CDR2 is FQNEAQ. The CDR3 runs 15 residues. Trimming pared 0 bases from V and 3 bases from J, leaving 9 bases between. The CDR3 loop reads CASSLAWGPNQPQHF. The CDR3 nucleotides are TGTGCCAGCAGCTTAGCGTGGGGCCCCAATCAGCCCCAGCATTTT.

The CDR3: CASSLTGGTEAFF. The CDR3 DNA is TGTGCCAGCAGTTTAACAGGAGGGACTGAAGCTTTCTTT. J is TRBJ1-1 and V is TRBV27; D might be TRBD1 (5 bases). The V gene's germline CDR1 is MNHEY and CDR2 SMNVEV (reference sequence). The CDR3 runs 13 residues. V was pared by 2 bases and J by 5 bases, with 9 bases between.

This chain joins TRBV27 and TRBJ2-3; 8 bases fit TRBD2. The germline V gene has CDR1 MNHEY and CDR2 SMNVEV (reference sequence). The V gene end was trimmed by 5 bases and the J gene end by 2 bases; junction bases not matched to a gene: 3. This CDR3 is built from 14 residues. The CDR3 nucleotides read TGTGCCAGCAGTAAGGGACTAGTCACAGATACGCAGTATTTT. Encoded protein: CASSKGLVTDTQYF.

This rearrangement joins TRBV15 to TRBJ2-1, with TRBD2 matching 9 bases. The CDR3 is 16 amino acids. V was pared by 1 base and J by 8 bases, with 9 bases of the junction left unmatched. Germline assignment: CDR1 LNHNV and CDR2 YYDKDF (reference sequence). The CDR3 region is CATSRVVLAGADEQFF. CDR3 bases: TGTGCCACCAGCAGAGTGGTCTTAGCGGGGGCGGATGAGCAGTTCTTC. Drawing the rest from reference TRBV15 and TRBJ2-1, the complete variable domain is DAMVIQNPRYQVTQFGKPVTLSCSQTLNHNVMYWYQQKSSQAPKLLFHYYDKDFNNEADTPDNFQSRRPNTSFCFLDIRSPGLGDTAMYLCATSRVVLAGADEQFFGPGTRLTVL.